This passage covers 25 T cell receptor beta chains from one sample sequenced in a study of a mutant IDH1 vaccine in newly diagnosed glioma. Documented time point: baseline, week 1 (first vaccination visit). The sample's treatment: pre-vaccination baseline after standard-of-care therapy. Sequencing was performed with immunoSEQ multiplex PCR; in TCRdb, only in-frame clones are kept and a portion is missing. The sample carries over 30,000 clones, about three quarters recorded once. The input for sequencing was peripheral blood mononuclear cells (PBMCs), taken from a glioma patient treated with radiotherapy, temozolomide or both. The receptors originated from a man in his forties or fifties with glioma. Some clones in this sample may be carry-over from other donors' samples.

The chain employs TRBV4-3 and TRBJ1-1; D is unclear. The CDR3 contains 14 residues. Germline CDR1 and CDR2: LGHNA and YSLEER. V shed 0 bases and J shed 4 bases, with 9 bases lying between them. DNA of the CDR3: TGCGCCAGCAGCCAAGAATACAGTAGCACTGAAGCTTTCTTT. This encodes CASSQEYSSTEAFF.

The chain has TRBV4-2 and TRBJ2-7, with a possible D match to TRBD2 (6 bases). The CDR3 contains 15 residues. With 4 bases removed from V and 0 bases from J, the gap between germline ends came to 13 bases. The germline gives CDR1 LGHNA, CDR2 YNFKEQ. The CDR3 DNA sequence: TGTGCCAGCAGCCCAAGGGTTAGCGGCTCCTACGAGCAGTACTTC. It translates to CASSPRVSGSYEQYF.

The table lists this clone with a count of one. The J gene is TRBJ1-2, the V gene TRBV6-1; TRBD1 is a possible D gene (6 bases). Trimming took 3 bases from V and 7 from J, leaving 12 bases between them. This CDR3 spans 13 amino acids. Per germline, CDR1 MNHNS and CDR2 SASEGT. The CDR3, as DNA: TGTGCCAGCAGTGATCTGGGGGCCGGTGGCTACACCTTC. This encodes CASSDLGAGGYTF.

The chain recombines TRBV5-1 with TRBJ1-1; 11 positions agree with TRBD1. The germline gives CDR1 SGHRS, CDR2 YFSETQ. This CDR3 is built from 15 residues. After removal of 4 bases from V and 6 bases from J, the junction contained 8 bases not matched to a gene. The CDR3 DNA reads as TGCGCCAGCAGCCAGAAGGGACAGGGGGGTTCTGAAGCTTTCTTT. Amino acids: CASSQKGQGGSEAFF.

This clone was seen a handful of times. The chain uses TRBV30 and TRBJ1-5; no clear D gene. Per the germline V gene, CDR1 is GTSNPN and CDR2 is SVGIG (reference sequence). The CDR3 sequence is 15 residues long. The V gene lost 2 bases and the J gene lost 4 bases, with 15 bases spanning the gap. The CDR3 spells CAWSPTLSSNQPQHF. Written as DNA, the CDR3 is TGTGCCTGGAGTCCGACCCTCTCAAGTAATCAGCCCCAGCATTTT. The entire variable domain, with the rest obtained from reference TRBV30 and TRBJ1-5, is as follows: SQTIHQWPATLVQPVGSPLSLECTVEGTSNPNLYWYRQAAGRGLQLLFYSVGIGQISSEVPQNLSASRPQDRQFILSSKKLLLSDSGFYLCAWSPTLSSNQPQHFGDGTRLSIL.

The V and J genes are TRBV7-8 and TRBJ1-2; 7 positions agree with TRBD1. The germline gives CDR1 SGHVS, CDR2 FQNEAQ. The CDR3 loop spans 14 amino acids. Unmatched junction bases numbered 12, after V lost 1 base and J lost 13 bases. The CDR3 nucleotides read TGTGCCAGCAGCTTAGAGAGGGGGCAAACGGACTGCACCTTC. Amino acid sequence: CASSLERGQTDCTF. The full variable domain, its missing parts supplied by reference TRBV7-8 and TRBJ1-2, is GAGVSQSPRYKVAKRGQDVALRCDPISGHVSLFWYQQALGQGPEFLTYFQNEAQLDKSGLPSDRFFAERPEGSVSTLKIQRTQQEDSAVYLCASSLERGQTDCTFGSGTRLTVV.

The chain recombines TRBV7-2 with TRBJ2-5; D is uncertain. V dropped 1 base and J dropped 5 bases, with 11 bases sitting between them. The CDR3 has 14 residues. Looked up from germline, CDR1 is SGHTA and CDR2 is FQGNSA. CDR3 nucleotide sequence: TGTGCCAGCAGCTTAGGGATTAGCCTGGAGACCCAGTACTTC. Its translation: CASSLGISLETQYF.

This clone was counted between two and nine times. This chain uses TRBV28 with TRBJ1-1, with D perhaps matching TRBD1 (6 bases). This CDR3 is 12 amino acids long. Trimming shortened V by 7 bases and J by 5 bases, and 11 bases separated the two germline ends. Germline V lookup: CDR1 MDHEN, CDR2 SYDVKM. The CDR3 spells CASNSRGTEAFF. In DNA, the CDR3 is TGTGCCAGCAATTCGAGGGGGACTGAAGCTTTCTTT. The complete variable domain, with remaining parts taken from reference TRBV28 and TRBJ1-1, reads DVKVTQSSRYLVKRTGEKVFLECVQDMDHENMFWYRQDPGLGLRLIYFSYDVKMKEKGDIPEGYSVSREKKERFSLILESASTNQTSMYLCASNSRGTEAFFGQGTRLTVV.

The genes are TRBV2 and TRBJ1-5; D uncertain. Germline CDR1 SNHLY, CDR2 FYNNEI. The length of the CDR3 is 15 residues. V was cut by 2 bases and J by 0 bases, with 8 bases left in between. In nucleotides, the CDR3 is TGTGCCAGCAGTGAACAAACTAATAGCAATCAGCCCCAGCATTTT. Translation gives CASSEQTNSNQPQHF.

The V call is TRBV27, the J call TRBJ2-2; the D is unclear. The V gene's germline CDR1 is MNHEY and CDR2 SMNVEV (reference sequence). The CDR3 has 15 residues. Deletions cut 1 base from V and 6 bases from J, with 12 bases between. The DNA for the CDR3 is TGTGCCAGCAGTTTATTCAGGATCGGCGCCGGGGAGCTGTTTTTT. This encodes CASSLFRIGAGELFF.

The chain couples TRBV6-6 to TRBJ2-3, with D possibly being TRBD2 (6 bases). The CDR3 is made up of 13 amino acids. The germline V gene has CDR1 MNHNY and CDR2 SVGAGI (reference sequence). V gave up 6 bases and J gave up 1 base, with 8 bases separating them. CDR3 nucleotides: TGTGCCAGCAGGGGGAGGCGCACAGATACGCAGTATTTT. It specifies CASRGRRTDTQYF.

This clone was recorded a few times. The V call is TRBV18, the J call TRBJ2-1, with TRBD2 as a possible D gene (6 bases). Germline lookup yields CDR1 KGHSH and CDR2 LQKENI. The CDR3 has 13 residues. CDR3 DNA sequence: TGTGCAGCGAGGAGGGCGCCTTACAATGAGCAGTTCTTC. Translating it yields CAARRAPYNEQFF.

V is TRBV5-5 and J is TRBJ2-1; 9 bases are shared with TRBD1. The CDR3 has 16 amino acids. J was trimmed by 7 bases and V by 1 base; bases with no gene match: 9. Germline V gene lookup returns CDR1 SGHKS and CDR2 YYEKEE (reference sequence). CDR3 in amino acids: CASSLSTGTGLNEQFF. The CDR3 DNA reads as TGTGCCAGCAGCTTGTCTACCGGGACAGGGTTAAATGAGCAGTTCTTC.

Only one count was recorded for this clone. The J gene is TRBJ1-2, the V gene TRBV5-6, with D unresolved. V shed 0 bases and J shed 10 bases, with 10 bases lying between them. This CDR3 is 12 amino acids long. Germline V gene data show CDR1 as SGHDT and CDR2 as YYEEEE. CDR3 loop: CASSLDISSYTF. DNA for the CDR3: TGTGCCAGCAGCTTGGATATCAGTTCCTACACCTTC.

V usage is TRBV6-1 and J usage is TRBJ2-5; 7 bases are shared with TRBD2. J was trimmed by 9 bases and V by 1 base; bases with no gene match: 11. This CDR3 is 15 amino acids long. Looked up from germline, CDR1 is MNHNS and CDR2 is SASEGT. The CDR3 here is CASSEGLAVRGAQYF. The CDR3 DNA sequence: TGTGCCAGCAGTGAAGGCCTAGCGGTCCGGGGGGCCCAGTACTTC.

The gene calls are TRBV6-5 and TRBJ2-7; D is ambiguous. The CDR3 loop spans 11 amino acids. In germline, CDR1 is MNHEY, CDR2 SVGAGI. V lost 7 bases and J 5 bases, leaving 9 bases between the germline ends. CDR3 DNA: TGTGCCAGCAATAGGAGAGACGAGCAGTACTTC. Protein product: CASNRRDEQYF.

In this sample, this clone turned up a few times. The gene calls are TRBV18 and TRBJ1-5, with D tentatively TRBD1 (5 bases). The V gene's germline CDR1 is KGHSH and CDR2 LQKENI. V was pared by 2 bases and J by 13 bases, with 12 bases between. There are 12 residues in the CDR3. The CDR3, as DNA: TGTGCCAGCTCACCAGGAACAGGCTATCAGCATTTT. This encodes CASSPGTGYQHF.

V usage is TRBV19 and J usage is TRBJ1-1; D gene ambiguous. CDR1 and CDR2 (germline): LNHDA, SQIVND (reference sequence). The CDR3 is 13 residues long. V was clipped by 7 bases and J by 3 bases, with 12 bases between them. In DNA, the CDR3 is TGTGCCAGTACCTCGCGGTCCCACACTGAAGCTTTCTTT. It codes for CASTSRSHTEAFF.

The CDR3 protein is CASSDGRADTQYF. The DNA of the CDR3 is TGTGCCAGCAGTGATGGAAGGGCAGATACGCAGTATTTT. The chain joins TRBV6-4 to TRBJ2-3; D ambiguous. The ends were cut back, 3 bases at V and 4 bases at J, with 8 bases in the middle. CDR1 MRHNA and CDR2 SNTAGT come from the germline V gene. CDR3 length: 13 residues.

This clone was seen once. This sequence joins TRBV7-2 and TRBJ1-2; 9 nucleotides agree with TRBD1. Germline CDR1 SGHTA, CDR2 FQGNSA. The CDR3 length is 15 residues. After removal of 4 bases from V and 4 bases from J, the junction contained 7 bases not matched to a gene. The CDR3 sequence is CASSSWTGEPYGYTF. As DNA, the CDR3 is TGTGCCAGCAGCTCCTGGACAGGGGAGCCCTATGGCTACACCTTC. Full variable domain (missing parts from reference TRBV7-2 and TRBJ1-2): GAGVSQSPSNKVTEKGKDVELRCDPISGHTALYWYRQSLGQGLEFLIYFQGNSAPDKSGLPSDRFSAERTGGSVSTLTIQRTQQEDSAVYLCASSSWTGEPYGYTFGSGTRLTVV.

This CDR3 is CAWSVRYEQYF. Here the CDR3 DNA reads TGTGCCTGGAGTGTGAGGTACGAGCAGTACTTC. The gene calls are TRBV30 and TRBJ2-7, with D unresolved. V lost 0 bases and J lost 4, with 4 bases in between. This CDR3 has 11 amino acids. CDR1 is GTSNPN, CDR2 SVGIG, per germline (reference sequence).

CDR3 protein: CASTYGGVAGSTGELFF. The CDR3 DNA follows: TGTGCCAGCACCTATGGAGGAGTAGCGGGGTCCACCGGGGAGCTGTTTTTT. The V gene is TRBV5-4, the J gene TRBJ2-2, with 8 bases aligning to TRBD2. V dropped 6 bases and J dropped 4; count of bases not matched to a gene: 14. Germline-derived CDR1 and CDR2 are SGHNT and YYREEE (reference sequence). The CDR3 sequence is 17 residues long. Variable domain in full (rest from reference TRBV5-4 and TRBJ2-2): ETGVTQSPTHLIKTRGQQVTLRCSSQSGHNTVSWYQQALGQGPQFIFQYYREEENGRGNFPPRFSGLQFPNYSSELNVNALELDDSALYLCASTYGGVAGSTGELFFGEGSRLTVL.

The gene calls are TRBV6-5 and TRBJ2-5, with D uncertain. V was pared by 8 bases and J by 4 bases, with 14 bases between. This CDR3 has 13 amino acids. Germline CDR1 MNHEY, CDR2 SVGAGI. The CDR3 bases are TGTGCCAGCTATCGGAAACCGGGAGAGACCCAGTACTTC. Translating it yields CASYRKPGETQYF.

This sequence joins TRBV25-1 and TRBJ1-1; weak D call: TRBD1 (5 bases). Germline-derived CDR1 and CDR2 are MGHDK and SYGVNS. Deletions cut 6 bases from V and 1 base from J, with 15 bases between. CDR3 size: 15 residues. The CDR3 bases are TGTGCCAGCAGGGAGGGGAGGGGAAGGAACACTGAAGCTTTCTTT. Residues: CASREGRGRNTEAFF.

The chain couples TRBV5-5 to TRBJ1-1; D unclear. The CDR3 covers 14 residues. Between the trimmed V and J ends, which lost 0 bases and 1 base, there was a span of 7 bases. Germline CDR1 is SGHKS and CDR2 is YYEKEE (reference sequence). The CDR3 loop is CASSLEYSNTEAFF. The DNA of the CDR3 is TGTGCCAGCAGCTTGGAGTACTCGAACACTGAAGCTTTCTTT. Looking up the rest from reference TRBV5-5 and TRBJ1-1 gives the full variable domain: DAGVTQSPTHLIKTRGQQVTLRCSPISGHKSVSWYQQVLGQGPQFIFQYYEKEERGRGNFPDRFSARQFPNYSSELNVNALLLGDSALYLCASSLEYSNTEAFFGQGTRLTVV.